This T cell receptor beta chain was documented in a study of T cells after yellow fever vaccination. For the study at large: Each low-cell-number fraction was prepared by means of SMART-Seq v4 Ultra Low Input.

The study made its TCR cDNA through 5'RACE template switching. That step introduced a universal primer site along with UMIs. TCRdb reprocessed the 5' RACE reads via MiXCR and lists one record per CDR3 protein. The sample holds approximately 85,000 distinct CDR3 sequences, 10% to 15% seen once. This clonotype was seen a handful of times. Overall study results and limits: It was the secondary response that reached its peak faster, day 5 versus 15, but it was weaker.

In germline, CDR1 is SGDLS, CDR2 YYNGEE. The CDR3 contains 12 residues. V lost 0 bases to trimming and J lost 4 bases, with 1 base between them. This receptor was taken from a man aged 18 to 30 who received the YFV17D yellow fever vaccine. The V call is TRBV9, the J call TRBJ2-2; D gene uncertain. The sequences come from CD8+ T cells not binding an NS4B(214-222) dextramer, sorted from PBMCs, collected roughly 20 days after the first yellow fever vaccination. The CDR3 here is CASSVVTGELFF. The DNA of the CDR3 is TGTGCCAGCAGCGTAGTCACCGGGGAGCTGTTTTTT.